A selection of T cell receptor beta chains follows, all from one sample in a study of cytomegalovirus exposure and HLA in healthy donors. Assay: immunoSEQ multiplex PCR; the TCRdb copy retains only in-frame clones and omits some. Of about 140,000 clones in the sample, approximately 71% were seen once. What was sequenced was PBMCs. These receptors were obtained from a man between 18 and 29 years old in good health and CMV-seropositive. CDR3s leave out the opening cysteine and the closing phenylalanine or tryptophan.

v_gene: TRBV7-9; CDR3aa: ASSSRTGDNGYT
v_gene: TRBV28; CDR3aa: ASMRANYGYT
v_gene: TRBV21-1; CDR3aa: ASSSGGRLAGAETQY
v_gene: TRBV7-9; CDR3aa: ASSPGLAGVTDNEQF
v_gene: TRBV7-2; CDR3aa: ASSLNSYTDTQY
v_gene: TRBV30; CDR3aa: AWSPLAGETQY
v_gene: TRBV27; CDR3aa: ASREQGYSNQPQH
v_gene: TRBV10-3; CDR3aa: ATQSDGTRGETQY
v_gene: TRBV27; CDR3aa: ASSLFGGGEAF
v_gene: TRBV19; CDR3aa: ASSSPGFEKLF